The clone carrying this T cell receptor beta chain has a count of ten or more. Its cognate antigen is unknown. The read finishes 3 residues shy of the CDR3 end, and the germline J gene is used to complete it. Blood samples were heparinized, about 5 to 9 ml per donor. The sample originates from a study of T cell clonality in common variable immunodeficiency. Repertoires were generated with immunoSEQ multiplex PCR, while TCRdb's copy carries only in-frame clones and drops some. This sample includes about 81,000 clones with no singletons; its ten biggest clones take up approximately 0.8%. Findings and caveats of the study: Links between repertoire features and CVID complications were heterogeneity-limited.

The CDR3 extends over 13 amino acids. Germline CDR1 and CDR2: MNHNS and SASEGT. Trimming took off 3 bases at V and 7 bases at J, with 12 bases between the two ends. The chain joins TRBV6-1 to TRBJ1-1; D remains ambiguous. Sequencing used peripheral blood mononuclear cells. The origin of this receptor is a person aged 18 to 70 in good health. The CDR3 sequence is CASSDTLASEAFF. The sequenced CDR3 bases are TGTGCCAGCAGTGATACGTTAGCCAGTGAA.